A single sample is the source of the 27 T cell receptor beta chains below, sequenced in a study of lymphopenia after photon versus proton radiotherapy. Profiling relied on immunoSEQ multiplex PCR, and the TCRdb table lists in-frame clones only, not all of them. Of around 59,000 clones detected, 70% to 85% appear once; the ten largest clones hold about 2%. The material sequenced was peripheral blood, taken from a patient treated with proton-based radiotherapy. The receptors originated from a man aged 55-75 years with pancreatic cancer.

This chain links TRBV19 with TRBJ1-3, with no clear D. The germline gives CDR1 LNHDA, CDR2 SQIVND (reference sequence). Between the trimmed V and J ends, which lost 4 bases and 0 bases, there was a span of 4 bases. The CDR3 is 13 residues long. CDR3 protein: CASSTFSGNTIYF. The CDR3 bases are TGTGCCAGTAGTACCTTCTCTGGAAACACCATATATTTT.

This clone was counted between two and nine times. This rearrangement joins TRBV30 to TRBJ1-1; unclear D gene. V was cut by 4 bases and J by 6 bases, with 15 bases left in between. Germline V CDR1 and CDR2: GTSNPN, SVGIG (reference sequence). This CDR3 region has 13 residues. CDR3 nucleotide sequence: TGTGCCTGGATAGCCCAACATCCCCCTGAAGCTTTCTTT. Its translation is CAWIAQHPPEAFF. Supplemented by reference TRBV30 and TRBJ1-1, the full variable domain reads SQTIHQWPATLVQPVGSPLSLECTVEGTSNPNLYWYRQAAGRGLQLLFYSVGIGQISSEVPQNLSASRPQDRQFILSSKKLLLSDSGFYLCAWIAQHPPEAFFGQGTRLTVV.

J is TRBJ2-1 and V is TRBV28; maybe TRBD2 (6 bases). Trimming took 6 bases from V and 7 from J, leaving 22 bases between them. The CDR3 is made up of 16 amino acids. Germline V gene lookup returns CDR1 MDHEN and CDR2 SYDVKM. Here the CDR3 reads CASSPRGTTGTNEQFF. The DNA for the CDR3 is TGTGCCAGCAGCCCCAGAGGGACCACCGGGACTAATGAGCAGTTCTTC.

V and J are TRBV4-3 and TRBJ2-7; the match to TRBD1 covers 7 bases. CDR1 and CDR2 (germline): LGHNA, YSLEER. The CDR3 sequence is 15 residues long. The trim removed 3 bases at V and 5 bases at J, leaving 10 bases unmatched. In nucleotides, the CDR3 is TGCGCCAGCAGCCAGGGCGGAGACAGGGTCCACGAGCAGTACTTC. It translates to CASSQGGDRVHEQYF.

The V gene is TRBV5-1, the J gene TRBJ2-7; 10 positions agree with TRBD2. Losses at the gene ends were 0 bases for V and 0 bases for J; bases not matched to a gene: 9. The CDR3 extends over 18 amino acids. Germline V CDR1 and CDR2: SGHRS, YFSETQ. CDR3 sequence reads: CASSLGVQAGGSSYEQYF. The DNA for the CDR3 is TGCGCCAGCAGCTTGGGCGTTCAAGCGGGAGGGAGCTCCTACGAGCAGTACTTC.

The sample holds a few counts of this clone. The chain joins TRBV2 to TRBJ1-2; D gene unclear. Germline V lookup: CDR1 SNHLY, CDR2 FYNNEI. With 3 bases removed from V and 2 bases from J, the gap between germline ends came to 7 bases. This CDR3 has 13 amino acids. The CDR3 protein is CASSEVGNYGYTF. Here the CDR3 DNA reads TGTGCCAGCAGTGAGGTCGGGAACTATGGCTACACCTTC.

The genes are TRBV5-5 and TRBJ2-2; 8 nucleotides match TRBD1. Germline V gene data show CDR1 as SGHKS and CDR2 as YYEKEE (reference sequence). The CDR3 extends over 15 amino acids. V trimming: 1 base; J trimming: 5 bases; junction bases outside the gene matches: 4. CDR3 region: CASSLYRDRTGELFF. In nucleotides, the CDR3 is TGTGCCAGCAGCTTGTACAGGGACAGGACCGGGGAGCTGTTTTTT.

The rearrangement joins TRBV5-4 to TRBJ2-3; D is uncertain. CDR3 length equals 14 residues. Between the trimmed V and J ends, which lost 0 bases and 8 bases, there was a span of 13 bases. CDR1 is SGHNT and CDR2 is YYREEE in the germline V gene (reference sequence). The CDR3 DNA is TGTGCCAGCAGCTTGGGTTACGAGAGAGCTACGCAGTATTTT. This encodes CASSLGYERATQYF.

The rearrangement uses TRBV28 and TRBJ2-7, with TRBD1 matching over 7 bases. The CDR3 is 14 residues long. V was pared by 6 bases and J by 0 bases, with 5 bases of the junction left unmatched. Germline lookup yields CDR1 MDHEN and CDR2 SYDVKM. The CDR3 nucleotides read TGTGCCAGCAGACCGACAGGGACCTCCTACGAGCAGTACTTC. This translates into CASRPTGTSYEQYF.

The chain links TRBV29-1 to TRBJ2-1; 9 bases line up with TRBD2. Trimming cost V 3 bases and J 0 bases; bases outside gene matches: 6. Germline V gene sequence: CDR1 SQVTM, CDR2 ANQGSEA. The CDR3 is 16 residues long. Written as DNA, the CDR3 is TGCAGCGTTGACCCGACTAGCGGACTCTCCTACAATGAGCAGTTCTTC. Encoded protein: CSVDPTSGLSYNEQFF.

The V call is TRBV11-2, the J call TRBJ2-3, with 7 positions matching TRBD2. Per germline, CDR1 SGHAT and CDR2 FQNNGV. This CDR3 has 16 residues. After removal of 5 bases from V and 11 bases from J, the junction contained 19 bases not matched to a gene. The CDR3 spells CASSRIAGKPTEGQYF. For the CDR3, the DNA is TGTGCCAGCAGCCGTATAGCGGGTAAGCCCACGGAGGGGCAGTATTTT.

This clone was seen only once. The V and J genes are TRBV27 and TRBJ1-1, with D unresolved. Germline V CDR1 and CDR2: MNHEY, SMNVEV (reference sequence). V shed 7 bases and J shed 1 base, with 22 bases lying between them. The CDR3 covers 17 residues. This CDR3 is CASKPPGTLRRNTEAFF. CDR3 nucleotides: TGTGCCAGCAAACCCCCTGGAACCCTCCGGCGGAACACTGAAGCTTTCTTT.

The chain couples TRBV19 to TRBJ1-1; TRBD1 is a possible D gene (6 bases). V gave up 3 bases and J gave up 6 bases, with 11 bases separating them. Germline V lookup: CDR1 LNHDA, CDR2 SQIVND (reference sequence). This CDR3 region has 13 residues. The CDR3 protein is CASSIWGAAEAFF. DNA for the CDR3: TGTGCCAGTAGTATTTGGGGGGCAGCTGAAGCTTTCTTT.

CDR3 residues: CASSLEGLAGYEQYF. In DNA, the CDR3 is TGTGCCAGCAGCTTAGAAGGACTAGCGGGCTACGAGCAGTACTTC. This chain links TRBV11-1 with TRBJ2-7; 11 bases are shared with TRBD2. The junction had 2 bases not matched to a gene; V was cut back by 1 base and J by 3 bases. The CDR3 consists of 15 residues. The germline V gene has CDR1 SGHAT and CDR2 FQDESV (reference sequence). The variable domain in full, completed from reference TRBV11-1 and TRBJ2-7, reads EAEVAQSPRYKITEKSQAVAFWCDPISGHATLYWYRQILGQGPELLVQFQDESVVDDSQLPKDRFSAERLKGVDSTLKIQPAELGDSAMYLCASSLEGLAGYEQYFGPGTRLTVT.

The V and J genes are TRBV9 and TRBJ1-5; 9 bases are shared with TRBD1. The CDR3 contains 15 residues. V gave up 0 bases and J gave up 5 bases; unmatched junction bases: 3. CDR1 is SGDLS, CDR2 YYNGEE, per germline. CDR3 in DNA: TGTGCCAGCAGCGTAGGACAGGGGGAAGATCAGCCCCAGCATTTT. Translating gives CASSVGQGEDQPQHF. Complete variable domain (other parts from reference TRBV9 and TRBJ1-5): DSGVTQTPKHLITATGQRVTLRCSPRSGDLSVYWYQQSLDQGLQFLIQYYNGEERAKGNILERFSAQQFPDLHSELNLSSLELGDSALYFCASSVGQGEDQPQHFGDGTRLSIL.

The V and J genes are TRBV6-7 and TRBJ2-7; unclear D gene. TRBV6-7 is treated as an ORF (open reading frame) with a function not yet certain. With 2 bases removed from V and 7 bases from J, the gap between germline ends came to 12 bases. The CDR3 spans 13 residues. This CDR3 reads CASSYPNPREQYF. In nucleotides, the CDR3 is TGTGCCAGCAGTTACCCCAACCCTCGGGAGCAGTACTTC.

The chain couples TRBV6-6 to TRBJ2-7; 11 nucleotides agree with TRBD2. V lost 6 bases and J lost 4; bases outside the gene matches: 8. The germline V gene encodes CDR1 MNHNY and CDR2 SVGAGI (reference sequence). This CDR3 has 15 residues. The CDR3 coding sequence is TGTGCCAGCAGGTCCACTAGCGGGAGTTTTTACGAGCAGTACTTC. Protein sequence: CASRSTSGSFYEQYF.

The chain links TRBV11-2 to TRBJ2-3; D unresolved. Germline loops: CDR1 SGHAT, CDR2 FQNNGV. Trimming removed 4 bases at V and 9 bases at J, with 11 bases between. The CDR3 length is 12 residues. CDR3 residues: CASSSPGRTQYF. The CDR3 region has the DNA TGTGCCAGCAGCTCGCCGGGTCGAACGCAGTATTTT.

V gene TRBV11-3 combines with J gene TRBJ2-7; D is possibly TRBD2 (6 bases). Germline CDR1 and CDR2: SGHNT and YENEEA. The CDR3 has 14 residues. V was trimmed by 5 bases and J by 7 bases, leaving 18 bases between them. CDR3 protein: CASSPTSLGWEQYF. Written as DNA, the CDR3 is TGTGCCAGCAGCCCAACTAGCCTTGGGTGGGAGCAGTACTTC. The whole variable domain, filled in from reference TRBV11-3 and TRBJ2-7, reads EAGVVQSPRYKIIEKKQPVAFWCNPISGHNTLYWYLQNLGQGPELLIRYENEEAVDDSQLPKDRFSAERLKGVDSTLKIQPAELGDSAVYLCASSPTSLGWEQYFGPGTRLTVT.

The chain employs TRBV6-6 and TRBJ2-3; TRBD2 matches at 11 bases. Germline values: CDR1 MNHNY, CDR2 SVGAGI (reference sequence). The CDR3 has 15 residues. V lost 6 bases to trimming and J lost 5 bases; unmatched junction nucleotides: 7. The DNA of the CDR3 is TGTGCCAGCAGAACTAGCGGGAGTAATAAAGATACGCAGTATTTT. This translates into CASRTSGSNKDTQYF.

In this sample, this clone turned up a few times. The CDR3 is CASSEVVLGAEAFF. CDR3 nucleotide sequence: TGCGCCAGCAGTGAAGTTGTCTTGGGGGCTGAAGCTTTCTTT. The chain links TRBV10-2 to TRBJ1-1; TRBD1 might be the D (5 bases). Germline CDR1 reads WSHSY; CDR2 reads SAAADI. V lost 3 bases and J 6 bases, leaving 14 bases between the germline ends. This CDR3 is built from 14 residues.

For this clone: The junction shows a germline mismatch at one end, possibly a read error. The genes are TRBV7-7 and TRBJ2-1, with 13 positions matching TRBD2. In germline, CDR1 is SSHAT, CDR2 FNYEAQ (reference sequence). The CDR3 length is 14 residues. This CDR3 is CASSIGLAGDEQFF. The CDR3 nucleotides read TGTGCTAGCAGTATCGGACTAGCGGGAGATGAGCAGTTCTTC.

This chain's CDR3 is CASSSASGQLTDTQYF. Here the CDR3 DNA reads TGTGCCAGCAGCTCCGCTTCGGGACAACTCACAGATACGCAGTATTTT. The chain employs TRBV5-4 and TRBJ2-3, with D possibly being TRBD1 (6 bases). The germline V gene encodes CDR1 SGHNT and CDR2 YYREEE (reference sequence). CDR3 length: 16 amino acids. V dropped 3 bases and J dropped 2 bases, with 16 bases sitting between them.

This chain uses TRBV9 with TRBJ2-1, with 13 bases matching TRBD2. CDR1 is SGDLS, CDR2 YYNGEE, per germline. The CDR3 contains 16 residues. V gave up 4 bases and J gave up 8 bases; unmatched junction bases: 9. This CDR3 is CASSPSTSGRSYEQFF. As DNA, the CDR3 is TGTGCCAGCAGCCCTTCGACTAGCGGGAGGTCTTATGAGCAGTTCTTC.

The chain has TRBV10-1 and TRBJ2-3; 11 bases line up with TRBD2. This CDR3 spans 17 amino acids. Germline V gives CDR1 WNHNN, CDR2 SYGVQD (reference sequence). V dropped 6 bases and J dropped 5; count of bases not matched to a gene: 13. The CDR3 DNA reads as TGCGCCAGCAGAGGTGGGAGACTAGCGGGAAGGATAGATACGCAGTATTTT. Its translation is CASRGGRLAGRIDTQYF.

This chain joins TRBV19 and TRBJ1-2, with no clear D. Germline CDR1 LNHDA, CDR2 SQIVND (reference sequence). CDR3 size: 14 residues. Trimming removed 1 base at V and 5 bases at J, with 11 bases between. Here the CDR3 DNA reads TGTGCCAGTAGTATAGGACCAGGCCGTTATGGCTACACCTTC. It translates to CASSIGPGRYGYTF.

The rearrangement uses TRBV19 and TRBJ2-1; the D is unclear. Germline loops: CDR1 LNHDA, CDR2 SQIVND (reference sequence). There are 13 residues in the CDR3. Trimming removed 8 bases from V and 1 base from J, with 9 bases in between. The CDR3 coding sequence is TGTGCCAGTTGCCGGAGTTCCTACAATGAGCAGTTCTTC. Protein product: CASCRSSYNEQFF.